This T cell receptor beta chain appears in the sequencing data of a study of cytomegalovirus exposure and HLA in healthy donors. Whole-study results and caveats: It was confirmed in vitro that a few of the CMV-associated chains were specific for CMV antigens. In a later analysis, HLA-C alleles had the fewest associated TCRs, DRB1 alleles the most. Previous analysis showed most TCR beta V segments were productive about 87% or about 30% of the time. An observed cluster of highly shared sequence variants was recorded as a likely sequencing artifact.

To note about this clone: Its antigen is not identified.

PCR employed 60 Vbeta and 13 Jbeta primers. Some clones are missing from TCRdb's copy, which holds only in-frame ones; the method was immunoSEQ multiplex PCR. The top ten hold 25% to 35% of the sample, which has about 120,000 clones, roughly 80% seen once. Between the trimmed V and J ends, which lost 5 bases and 3 bases, there was a span of 8 bases. This CDR3 has 13 residues. Germline lookup yields CDR1 MDHEN and CDR2 SYDVKM. The TCR originated in a man aged 55 to 70 in good health and CMV-seropositive. Sequencing input: PBMCs. The chain combines TRBV28 with TRBJ1-5; possible D gene TRBD1, 6 bases. The CDR3 loop reads CASSRTVNQPQHF. DNA of the CDR3: TGTGCCAGCAGTCGGACAGTCAATCAGCCCCAGCATTTT.